Below, 21 T cell receptor beta chains from the same sample are listed, as sequenced in a study of blood T cell repertoires in COVID-19. Produced via immunoSEQ multiplex PCR; TCRdb's table is partial and in-frame only. The table shows about 130,000 clones, with almost 85% occurring only once. Sequenced material: peripheral blood. The receptors stem from a woman under 40 who had recovered from COVID-19.

This clone has only one observation. This chain links TRBV7-9 with TRBJ1-2; weak D call: TRBD1 (5 bases). CDR1 SEHNR and CDR2 FQNEAQ come from the germline V gene (reference sequence). The CDR3 length is 16 residues. Trimming pared 1 base from V and 5 bases from J, leaving 17 bases between. The DNA for the CDR3 is TGTGCCAGCAGCTTAGATCGATTATCGGGGGATTATGGCTACACCTTC. Encoded protein: CASSLDRLSGDYGYTF.

The chain joins TRBV19 to TRBJ1-1; D remains unclear. Deletions cut 1 base from V and 1 base from J, with 10 bases between. The V gene's germline CDR1 is LNHDA and CDR2 SQIVND (reference sequence). The CDR3 runs to 15 residues. The CDR3 protein is CASSIGGRPNTEAFF. CDR3 in DNA: TGTGCCAGTAGTATAGGCGGGCGGCCGAACACTGAAGCTTTCTTT.

V gene TRBV6-5 combines with J gene TRBJ2-3, with 8 bases matching TRBD2. The CDR3 sequence is 14 residues long. CDR1 and CDR2 (germline): MNHEY, SVGAGI. The J segment lost 3 bases and the V segment lost 7 bases, leaving 6 bases of the junction unmatched. CDR3 protein: CASKNGGGTDTQYF. The CDR3 DNA is TGTGCCAGCAAAAACGGGGGGGGTACAGATACGCAGTATTTT.

The gene calls are TRBV28 and TRBJ2-7, with D possibly being TRBD2 (7 bases). CDR3 size: 15 residues. Between the trimmed V and J ends, which lost 6 bases and 0 bases, there was a span of 15 bases. CDR1 is MDHEN, CDR2 SYDVKM, per germline. The CDR3 DNA sequence: TGTGCCAGCAGAACGGACAGCGGGGACTCCTACGAGCAGTACTTC. Residues: CASRTDSGDSYEQYF.

This clone has just one count. CDR3 loop: CASSRPRRGQGFSGNTIYF. As DNA, the CDR3 is TGTGCCAGCAGTAGACCAAGAAGAGGACAGGGGTTCTCTGGAAACACCATATATTTT. This chain uses TRBV6-2 or TRBV6-3 with TRBJ1-3; 9 bases align to TRBD1. In germline, CDR1 is MNHEY, CDR2 SVGEGT. The CDR3 runs to 19 residues. V shed 5 bases and J 0 bases; nucleotides not matched to a gene: 14.

The chain joins TRBV2 to TRBJ1-4, with TRBD1 matching over 8 bases. From germline, CDR1 is SNHLY and CDR2 FYNNEI. V was clipped by 6 bases and J by 6 bases; unmatched bases: 12. The CDR3 runs 16 residues. CDR3 loop: CASRYRTGRKYEKLFF. The CDR3 region has the DNA TGTGCCAGCAGGTATAGGACAGGGAGGAAATATGAAAAACTGTTTTTT.

The V call is TRBV4-1, the J call TRBJ1-4; TRBD1 is a possible D gene (6 bases). V was clipped by 0 bases and J by 7 bases, with 15 bases between them. The CDR3 spans 16 residues. Germline CDR1 MGHRA, CDR2 YSYEKL. CDR3 in DNA: TGCGCCAGCAGCCAAGAGAACGGACAGAGGGGTGAAAAACTGTTTTTT. Translation: CASSQENGQRGEKLFF.

The chain has TRBV2 and TRBJ1-2; possibly TRBD1 for D (6 bases). Deletions cut 3 bases from V and 5 bases from J, with 13 bases between. Germline assignment: CDR1 SNHLY and CDR2 FYNNEI. This CDR3 is 14 amino acids long. CDR3 bases: TGTGCCAGCAGTGACGGGGGGCCAATGTATGGCTACACCTTC. It specifies CASSDGGPMYGYTF.

The chain employs TRBV2 and TRBJ2-1, with 8 bases lining up with TRBD2. Germline assignment: CDR1 SNHLY and CDR2 FYNNEI. The CDR3 extends over 15 amino acids. Trimming removed 1 base from V and 8 bases from J; junction bases left unmatched: 7. CDR3 protein: CASSEGRGGIDEQFF. The CDR3 bases are TGTGCCAGCAGTGAAGGTCGGGGGGGCATCGATGAGCAGTTCTTC. Based on the CDR3 plus reference TRBV2 and TRBJ2-1, the full variable domain is EPEVTQTPSHQVTQMGQEVILRCVPISNHLYFYWYRQILGQKVEFLVSFYNNEISEKSEIFDDQFSVERPDGSNFTLKIRSTKLEDSAMYFCASSEGRGGIDEQFFGPGTRLTVL.

This clone was seen a single time. The chain employs TRBV12-5 and TRBJ1-2; possible D gene TRBD1, 5 bases. Germline V lookup: CDR1 LGHNT, CDR2 FRNRAP. The CDR3 is made up of 16 amino acids. Trimming took off 5 bases at V and 5 bases at J, with 21 bases between the two ends. CDR3 coding DNA: TGTGCTAGTGGTCTCCACCCCTCCCGGGGGATATATGGCTACACCTTC. As protein: CASGLHPSRGIYGYTF.

The V gene is TRBV30, the J gene TRBJ1-3, with 7 nucleotides matching TRBD1. Germline-derived CDR1 and CDR2 are GTSNPN and SVGIG (reference sequence). The CDR3 loop spans 16 amino acids. The ends lost 0 bases at V and 0 bases at J; junction bases unmatched: 5. The CDR3 sequence is CAWSVGGRGSGNTIYF. The CDR3 DNA reads as TGTGCCTGGAGTGTAGGGGGCCGGGGCTCTGGAAACACCATATATTTT.

Only one count was recorded for this clone. V usage is TRBV10-3 and J usage is TRBJ2-7; a possible D gene is TRBD2 (5 bases). V lost 2 bases and J lost 10, with 9 bases in between. Per the germline V gene, CDR1 is ENHRY and CDR2 is SYGVKD. The CDR3 sequence is 11 residues long. The CDR3: CAISERTEQYF. CDR3 nucleotides: TGTGCCATCAGTGAGAGGACTGAACAGTACTTC.

The chain employs TRBV7-2 and TRBJ2-7; D possibly corresponds to TRBD2 (5 bases). Trimming took off 3 bases at V and 0 bases at J, with 12 bases between the two ends. This CDR3 is built from 15 residues. CDR1 and CDR2 (germline): SGHTA, FQGNSA. CDR3 sequence: CASSLGSAISYEQYF. The CDR3 region has the DNA TGTGCCAGCAGCTTGGGGAGCGCTATCTCCTACGAGCAGTACTTC.

The chain employs TRBV19 and TRBJ1-2; unclear D gene. Per the germline V gene, CDR1 is LNHDA and CDR2 is SQIVND (reference sequence). The V gene lost 4 bases and the J gene lost 2 bases, with 14 bases spanning the gap. The CDR3 totals 15 residues. CDR3 nucleotides: TGTGCCAGTAGTACCGTCCCCGGTCTGAACTATGGCTACACCTTC. Protein product: CASSTVPGLNYGYTF.

The V call is TRBV2, the J call TRBJ1-5; tentatively, D is TRBD1 (5 bases). Germline loops: CDR1 SNHLY, CDR2 FYNNEI. The ends were cut back, 4 bases at V and 0 bases at J, with 10 bases in the middle. The CDR3 runs 15 residues. The chain's CDR3 is CASSAGHNSNQPQHF. CDR3 DNA sequence: TGTGCCAGCAGTGCCGGACACAATAGCAATCAGCCCCAGCATTTT.

The chain uses TRBV18 and TRBJ1-6; unclear D gene. The CDR3 runs 13 residues. Germline loops: CDR1 KGHSH, CDR2 LQKENI. Trimming pared 2 bases from V and 6 bases from J, leaving 5 bases between. The CDR3 DNA follows: TGTGCCAGCTCACCAATCGGTAATTCACCCCTCCACTTT. This translates into CASSPIGNSPLHF. Filled out from reference TRBV18 and TRBJ1-6, the complete variable domain reads NAGVMQNPRHLVRRRGQEARLRCSPMKGHSHVYWYRQLPEEGLKFMVYLQKENIIDESGMPKERFSAEFPKEGPSILRIQQVVRGDSAAYFCASSPIGNSPLHFGNGTRLTVT.

This rearrangement joins TRBV5-1 to TRBJ1-1; TRBD1 matches at 9 bases. This CDR3 is built from 14 residues. With V trimmed by 3 bases and J by 4 bases, 4 bases remained unmatched. Per the germline V gene, CDR1 is SGHRS and CDR2 is YFSETQ. The CDR3 nucleotides are TGCGCCAGCAGCTCCACAGGGGGCGGCACTGAAGCTTTCTTT. It translates to CASSSTGGGTEAFF.

V and J are TRBV7-3 and TRBJ2-7; TRBD2 is a possible D gene (5 bases). V lost 0 bases, J lost 0 bases, and 9 bases lay in between. Germline V gene sequence: CDR1 SGHTA, CDR2 FQGTGA. This CDR3 has 15 residues. CDR3 sequence reads: CASSLTHGGSYEQYF. As DNA, the CDR3 is TGTGCCAGCAGCTTAACGCACGGAGGCTCCTACGAGCAGTACTTC.

This chain connects TRBV27 to TRBJ2-3; D is perhaps TRBD2 (5 bases). The CDR3 has 15 amino acids. The germline gives CDR1 MNHEY, CDR2 SMNVEV (reference sequence). Trimming took 6 bases from V and 2 from J, leaving 15 bases between them. This chain's CDR3 is CASRKRAGLTDTQYF. CDR3 nucleotide sequence: TGTGCCAGCAGAAAACGGGCGGGCCTCACAGATACGCAGTATTTT.

The J gene is TRBJ2-3, the V gene TRBV13; 7 bases align to TRBD1. The CDR3 loop spans 18 amino acids. Germline V gene lookup returns CDR1 PRHDT and CDR2 FYEKMQ (reference sequence). Trimming cost V 5 bases and J 0 bases; bases outside gene matches: 14. The CDR3 nucleotides read TGTGCCAGCAGCCCCAGACAGGGTAGGGGAGCTAGCACAGATACGCAGTATTTT. Its translation is CASSPRQGRGASTDTQYF.

This clone was found once. The chain couples TRBV2 to TRBJ2-3, with 8 positions matching TRBD1. This CDR3 region has 16 residues. CDR1 SNHLY and CDR2 FYNNEI come from the germline V gene. The ends lost 3 bases at V and 0 bases at J; junction bases unmatched: 5. CDR3 sequence: CASSDHGTGSTDTQYF. CDR3 nucleotide sequence: TGTGCCAGCAGTGATCATGGGACAGGAAGCACAGATACGCAGTATTTT.